This paragraph reports one T cell receptor beta chain. This entry belongs to a study of blood T cell repertoires in COVID-19. Study-level background: Sites across the United States, Italy and Spain contributed samples from acute and convalescent COVID-19. Sources were T cells, B-cell-depleted T cells, or PBMCs; the material itself was cDNA or gDNA.

Authors' methods: How many nucleated cells were present was estimated from reference gene primer amplification. Method: immunoSEQ multiplex PCR; TCRdb's copy keeps in-frame clones and lacks some. That table gives V, J and clone size, and the DNA gave D and trimming. The profile shows 350,000 to 400,000 clones, 75% to 90% of them singletons. During active infection, Seattle patients enrolled and were then monitored through disease. This CDR3 has 15 residues. The germline V gene has CDR1 LNHDA and CDR2 SQIVND (reference sequence). After removal of 6 bases from V and 2 bases from J, the junction contained 6 bases not matched to a gene.

The chain is built from TRBV19 and TRBJ2-1; 8 bases agree with TRBD1. The sequenced sample consisted of peripheral blood. The clonotype was recovered from a woman aged 60-75 years with COVID-19, enrolled during active disease. The CDR3: CASRIQGVTYNEQFF. CDR3 nucleotide sequence: TGTGCCAGTAGGATACAGGGGGTCACCTACAATGAGCAGTTCTTC. The whole variable domain, remainder taken from reference TRBV19 and TRBJ2-1, is DGGITQSPKYLFRKEGQNVTLSCEQNLNHDAMYWYRQDPGQGLRLIYYSQIVNDFQKGDIAEGYSVSREKKESFPLTVTSAQKNPTAFYLCASRIQGVTYNEQFFGPGTRLTVL.